Shown below are 4 T cell receptor beta chains from a single sample sequenced in a study of molecular identifiers for immune sequencing clone quantification. TCRdb analysed the PCR reads with MiXCR anew, one entry per CDR3 protein. In the table there are about 640,000 distinct CDR3 sequences, 15% to 20% of which are singletons. Sequencing was carried out using naive CD8+ T cells from blood, with Jurkat cell RNA spiked in. The subset was: FACS-sorted CD8+CD4-CCR7+CD45RA+ naive T cells. Source of these receptors: a human donor in good health. Some libraries in this study had Jurkat cell RNA spiked in.

CDR3 nucleotides: TGTGCCATCAGTGATAACCTCTACAATGAGCAGTTCTTC. Amino acid sequence: CAISDNLYNEQFF. The V call is TRBV10-3, the J call TRBJ2-1; no clear D gene. The CDR3 sequence is 13 residues long. Germline V gene sequence: CDR1 ENHRY, CDR2 SYGVKD. Trimming cost V 3 bases and J 3 bases, with 6 bases left between them.

The gene calls are TRBV19 and TRBJ2-7; D call uncertain. CDR3 length: 13 residues. Germline V gene data show CDR1 as LNHDA and CDR2 as SQIVND (reference sequence). The V gene lost 1 base and the J gene lost 7 bases, with 11 bases spanning the gap. The DNA for the CDR3 is TGTGCCAGTAGTATAGGAGGTCCCGGGGAGCAGTACTTC. Translated: CASSIGGPGEQYF.

This clonotype was observed many times. The V call is TRBV4-1, the J call TRBJ2-7; D perhaps matches TRBD2 (5 bases). V was trimmed by 0 bases and J by 3 bases, leaving 12 bases between them. Germline assignment: CDR1 MGHRA and CDR2 YSYEKL. The CDR3 is 15 residues long. CDR3 in amino acids: CASSQDVASYYEQYF. The CDR3 bases are TGCGCCAGCAGCCAAGATGTGGCTAGCTACTACGAGCAGTACTTC.

This clonotype showed up just a few times. This chain joins TRBV6-2 or TRBV6-3 and TRBJ2-1; D not resolved. Trimming cost V 0 bases and J 9 bases, with 18 bases left between them. Germline V gene sequence: CDR1 MNHEY, CDR2 SVGEGT. This CDR3 is built from 16 residues. The CDR3 spells CASSYSNARFMGEQFF. For the CDR3, the DNA is TGTGCCAGCAGTTACTCGAACGCCCGCTTCATGGGTGAGCAGTTCTTC.